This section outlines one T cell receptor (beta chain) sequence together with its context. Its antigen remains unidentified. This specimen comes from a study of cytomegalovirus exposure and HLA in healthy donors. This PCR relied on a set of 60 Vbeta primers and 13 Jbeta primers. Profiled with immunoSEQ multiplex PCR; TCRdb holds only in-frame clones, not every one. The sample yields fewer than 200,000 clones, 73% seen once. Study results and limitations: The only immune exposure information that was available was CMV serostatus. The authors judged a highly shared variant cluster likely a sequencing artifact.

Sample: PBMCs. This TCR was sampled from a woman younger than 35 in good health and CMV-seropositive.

The CDR3 sequence: CASRGPPGLVSETQYF. CDR3 nucleotide sequence: TGTGCCAGCAGAGGGCCCCCGGGACTAGTTTCAGAGACCCAGTACTTC. V and J are TRBV6-6 and TRBJ2-5; 8 bases map to TRBD2. CDR1 is MNHNY and CDR2 is SVGAGI in the germline V gene (reference sequence). CDR3 length equals 16 residues. With 6 bases clipped from V and 4 bases from J, the junction kept 13 bases outside the gene matches.